One sample yielded the 28 T cell receptor beta chains listed below, sequenced in a study of metastatic and nonmetastatic thyroid tumors. Among the patients, none had received any treatment before thyroid surgery. From the PCR reads, TCRdb re-called clones with MiXCR. Of about 33,000 clones listed, 17% are singletons. The sequenced sample was blood. The receptors come from a female donor with papillary thyroid cancer or a benign thyroid nodule (not recorded which). Some clones in this sample may be carry-over from other donors' samples.

A word on this clone: This clone may be a read error of a much larger clone one base away. The chain is built from TRBV20-1 and TRBJ2-3; TRBD2 agrees at 10 bases. Per germline, CDR1 DFQATT and CDR2 SNEGSKA (reference sequence). CDR3 length equals 17 residues. This chain's CDR3 is CSARDVGLAKGTDKQYF. CDR3 DNA sequence: TGCAGTGCTAGAGATGTGGGACTAGCGAAAGGCACAGATAAGCAGTATTTT.

In this sample, this clone turned up many times. V gene TRBV18 combines with J gene TRBJ2-3; no clear D. The CDR3 length is 13 residues. The V end was cut by 7 bases, the J end by 2 bases, with 10 bases between. Germline CDR1 is KGHSH and CDR2 is LQKENI. This CDR3 is CASLRQFTDTQYF. The DNA of the CDR3 is TGTGCCAGCTTGCGACAATTCACAGATACGCAGTATTTT. Combining the CDR3 with reference TRBV18 and TRBJ2-3 gives the whole variable domain NAGVMQNPRHLVRRRGQEARLRCSPMKGHSHVYWYRQLPEEGLKFMVYLQKENIIDESGMPKERFSAEFPKEGPSILRIQQVVRGDSAAYFCASLRQFTDTQYFGPGTRLTVL.

This clone was counted ten times or more. Other nucleotide sequences in the sample specify the same CDR3. The CDR3 DNA reads TGTGCCTGGAGTGCCCTAGGAGGGGAGACCCAGTACTTC. It is translated as CAWSALGGETQYF. The chain combines TRBV30 with TRBJ2-5, with a possible D match to TRBD2 (6 bases). The V gene's germline CDR1 is GTSNPN and CDR2 SVGIG (reference sequence). Trimming left V 1 base short and J 5 bases short, with 11 bases between. The CDR3 sequence is 13 residues long.

This clone was observed at least ten times. The V gene is TRBV6-4, the J gene TRBJ2-1; perhaps TRBD1 as D (6 bases). Germline V gene lookup returns CDR1 MRHNA and CDR2 SNTAGT. V lost 3 bases and J 3 bases, leaving 12 bases between the germline ends. This CDR3 region has 15 residues. CDR3 DNA sequence: TGTGCCAGCAGTGAAGGGGGAAGTGGCTACAATGAGCAGTTCTTC. Amino acid sequence: CASSEGGSGYNEQFF.

This clone was seen repeatedly, ten times or more. This chain connects TRBV6-1 to TRBJ1-1, with D possibly being TRBD1 (6 bases). Between the trimmed V and J ends, which lost 7 bases and 1 base, there was a span of 16 bases. Per germline, CDR1 MNHNS and CDR2 SASEGT. This CDR3 is built from 15 residues. CDR3 bases: TGTGCCAGCACCGAGGGGGGGTTTGGGAACACTGAAGCTTTCTTT. Translating it yields CASTEGGFGNTEAFF.

In its sample, this clone is medium-sized. The chain combines TRBV28 with TRBJ2-7; 9 bases are shared with TRBD2. CDR3 length equals 14 residues. Per germline, CDR1 MDHEN and CDR2 SYDVKM. V trimming: 6 bases; J trimming: 0 bases; junction bases outside the gene matches: 3. CDR3 bases: TGTGCCAGCAGCCTAGCGGGGTACTCCTACGAGCAGTACTTC. Protein product: CASSLAGYSYEQYF.

This clone was recorded many times. The chain carries TRBV5-1 and TRBJ2-3; 7 bases are shared with TRBD2. The J segment lost 1 base and the V segment lost 6 bases, leaving 11 bases of the junction unmatched. In germline, CDR1 is SGHRS, CDR2 YFSETQ. There are 16 residues in the CDR3. This chain's CDR3 is CASKPKEGGGTDTQYF. The DNA of the CDR3 is TGCGCCAGCAAACCAAAGGAGGGAGGGGGCACAGATACGCAGTATTTT.

The chain recombines TRBV5-8 with TRBJ1-2; D gene uncertain. The CDR3 has 15 amino acids. V lost 4 bases to trimming and J lost 3 bases, with 16 bases between them. Per germline, CDR1 SGHTS and CDR2 YDEGEE. CDR3 protein: CASSPRKGGYYGYTF. For the CDR3, the DNA is TGTGCCAGCAGCCCTCGGAAAGGAGGATACTATGGCTACACCTTC.

The table lists this clone with many counts. V and J are TRBV7-3 and TRBJ2-7, with 10 bases that match TRBD2. The J segment lost 1 base and the V segment lost 1 base, leaving 7 bases of the junction unmatched. From germline, CDR1 is SGHTA and CDR2 FQGTGA. CDR3 size: 17 residues. For the CDR3, the DNA is TGTGCCAGCAGCTTAAATCCTAGCGGGAGAGAGTCCTACGAGCAGTACTTC. Its translation is CASSLNPSGRESYEQYF.

In this sample, this clone turned up many times. The chain has TRBV27 and TRBJ1-2; D is perhaps TRBD1 (5 bases). Trimming removed 6 bases from V and 3 bases from J, with 17 bases in between. This CDR3 spans 15 amino acids. The germline gives CDR1 MNHEY, CDR2 SMNVEV (reference sequence). The CDR3 is CASRSPGAKDYGYTF. CDR3 DNA sequence: TGTGCCAGCAGATCCCCCGGGGCGAAAGACTATGGCTACACCTTC.

There are a few counts of this clone. The chain recombines TRBV5-4 with TRBJ1-1, with D perhaps TRBD1 (5 bases). Germline values: CDR1 SGHNT, CDR2 YYREEE (reference sequence). The CDR3 extends over 15 amino acids. Trimming took off 0 bases at V and 5 bases at J, with 14 bases between the two ends. The DNA of the CDR3 is TGTGCCAGCAGCTTGGAGACGGGAGGGGCGACTGAAGCTTTCTTT. Protein sequence: CASSLETGGATEAFF.

This clone was seen more than once but under ten times. The chain has TRBV28 and TRBJ2-4; D gene unclear. The V gene's germline CDR1 is MDHEN and CDR2 SYDVKM. Deletions cut 6 bases from V and 1 base from J, with 7 bases between. The CDR3 spans 13 residues. The CDR3 DNA is TGTGCCAGCAGCCTCGGGGCCAAAAACATTCAGTACTTC. It translates to CASSLGAKNIQYF.

This clone was seen ten or more times. This chain connects TRBV28 to TRBJ1-1, with 7 bases fitting TRBD1. The ends lost 6 bases at V and 4 bases at J; junction bases unmatched: 5. Germline CDR1 MDHEN, CDR2 SYDVKM. The CDR3 totals 13 residues. The CDR3 loop reads CASRPAGGTEAFF. CDR3 nucleotide sequence: TGTGCCAGCAGGCCCGCAGGGGGCACTGAAGCTTTCTTT.

The sample holds many counts of this clone. A much larger clonotype is one base distant, so this may be a read error. The same CDR3 also results from other DNA sequences found in this sample. The CDR3 bases are TGTGCCAGCAGTGAAGGGACAGGGGCTTCACCCCTCCACTTT. It encodes CASSEGTGASPLHF. The chain couples TRBV6-1 to TRBJ1-6; 9 bases are a match to TRBD1. Germline values: CDR1 MNHNS, CDR2 SASEGT. The CDR3 totals 14 residues. The J segment lost 9 bases and the V segment lost 1 base, leaving 1 base of the junction unmatched.

The chain couples TRBV12-3 or TRBV12-4 to TRBJ2-2, with D maybe TRBD2 (7 bases). V shed 8 bases and J shed 0 bases, with 13 bases lying between them. The CDR3 is made up of 15 amino acids. CDR3 loop: CASSRGGANTGELFF. The DNA of the CDR3 is TGTGCCAGCTCGAGGGGGGGGGCGAACACCGGGGAGCTGTTTTTT.

This clone was seen ten or more times. The J gene is TRBJ2-3, the V gene TRBV6-2 or TRBV6-3, with 12 bases identical to TRBD2. Germline CDR1 MNHEY, CDR2 SVGEGT. The CDR3 sequence is 14 residues long. The V gene end was trimmed by 7 bases and the J gene end by 6 bases; junction bases not matched to a gene: 5. The CDR3 spells CASTRLAGDDTQYF. The CDR3 region has the DNA TGTGCCAGCACTAGACTAGCGGGAGATGATACGCAGTATTTT.

As to this clone: Sequence at one end of the junction differs from germline and may be a read error. J is TRBJ1-1 and V is TRBV7-9; TRBD1 is a possible D gene (5 bases). The CDR3 covers 14 residues. Germline V CDR1 and CDR2: SEHNR, FQNEAQ (reference sequence). CDR3 nucleotides: TGTGCCAGTAGCTTAGGGCGGGACGGTACTGAAGCTTTCTTT. It codes for CASSLGRDGTEAFF.

The J gene is TRBJ2-7, the V gene TRBV5-1, with 8 bases aligning to TRBD2. V lost 4 bases and J lost 1; bases outside the gene matches: 10. The CDR3 loop spans 16 amino acids. Germline V gives CDR1 SGHRS, CDR2 YFSETQ. Here the CDR3 reads CASSASSGSLSYEQYF. The CDR3 nucleotides are TGCGCCAGCAGCGCCTCTAGCGGGTCCCTGTCCTACGAGCAGTACTTC.

This clone was seen a handful of times. The rearrangement joins TRBV6-6 to TRBJ1-4, with a weak D call TRBD1 (6 bases). The CDR3 loop spans 17 amino acids. Trimming took off 1 base at V and 2 bases at J, with 14 bases between the two ends. The germline V gene encodes CDR1 MNHNY and CDR2 SVGAGI (reference sequence). DNA for the CDR3: TGTGCCAGCAGTTACTGGGGGGGGGGCGCGACTAATGAAAAACTGTTTTTT. This gives the protein CASSYWGGGATNEKLFF.

Notes on this clone: Germline and junction disagree at one end, which may indicate a read error. The V and J genes are TRBV11-2 and TRBJ2-5, with D maybe TRBD2 (5 bases). Germline V gene data show CDR1 as SGHAT and CDR2 as FQNNGV. This CDR3 is built from 13 residues. CDR3 bases: TGTGCGAGCAGCCGTTGCCGGGGAGAGACCCAGTACTTC. Translation: CASSRCRGETQYF.

The chain links TRBV12-3 or TRBV12-4 to TRBJ1-1; 8 bases agree with TRBD1. V was clipped by 3 bases and J by 3 bases; unmatched bases: 18. This CDR3 has 19 residues. This CDR3 is CASSFGPAGGVAGDTEAFF. CDR3 nucleotides: TGTGCCAGCAGTTTCGGCCCGGCAGGGGGCGTCGCCGGTGACACTGAAGCTTTCTTT.

As for this clone: One end of the junction varies from germline; a read error may be responsible. This sequence joins TRBV6-5 and TRBJ1-4, with unresolved D. The length of the CDR3 is 13 residues. The germline V gene has CDR1 MNHEY and CDR2 SVGAGI. The CDR3 here is CASSRTAIEKLVF. CDR3 coding DNA: TGTGCCAGCAGTCGGACGGCGATTGAAAAACTGGTTTTT.

There are a few counts of this clone. The junction does not match germline at one end; this may be a read error. This sequence joins TRBV28 and TRBJ2-3, with TRBD1 identical over 8 bases. This CDR3 has 15 residues. Germline V gene data show CDR1 as MDHEN and CDR2 as SYDVKM. The CDR3 sequence is CVSAGVGQGTDTQYF. For the CDR3, the DNA is TGTGTCAGCGCCGGCGTGGGACAGGGCACAGATACGCAGTATTTT.

This clone was picked up many times. This chain joins TRBV25-1 and TRBJ2-7; TRBD1 matches at 9 bases. Trimming took 8 bases from V and 4 from J; bases not matched to a gene: 15. CDR3 length: 16 residues. The germline CDR1 and CDR2 sequences are MGHDK and SYGVNS. CDR3 coding DNA: TGTGCCAGCCCCGCCGGGGACAGGGATGATTGGTACGAGCAGTACTTC. Amino acids: CASPAGDRDDWYEQYF.

This clone was seen ten or more times. V and J are TRBV4-2 and TRBJ1-1, with a possible D match to TRBD1 (5 bases). In germline, CDR1 is LGHNA, CDR2 YNFKEQ. The ends were cut back, 4 bases at V and 0 bases at J, with 18 bases in the middle. This CDR3 spans 17 amino acids. Written as DNA, the CDR3 is TGTGCCAGCAGCCTTTGGGACGGAATTGCTTTGAACACTGAAGCTTTCTTT. This gives the protein CASSLWDGIALNTEAFF.

The CDR3 spells CASSQDGVPGLAGEDTQYF. Written as DNA, the CDR3 is TGTGCCAGCAGCCAAGATGGGGTGCCAGGACTAGCGGGGGAAGATACGCAGTATTTT. J is TRBJ2-3 and V is TRBV3-1; 13 bases map to TRBD2. The V gene end was trimmed by 0 bases and the J gene end by 5 bases; junction bases not matched to a gene: 11. The V gene's germline CDR1 is LGHDT and CDR2 YNNKEL (reference sequence). The CDR3 length is 19 residues.

This clone has a handful of counts. The chain employs TRBV28 and TRBJ2-7; 7 nucleotides align to TRBD2. Looked up from germline, CDR1 is MDHEN and CDR2 is SYDVKM. Trimming took 6 bases from V and 4 from J; bases not matched to a gene: 9. The CDR3 runs 14 residues. The CDR3 sequence: CASRGPGLSYEQYF. The CDR3 region has the DNA TGTGCCAGCAGGGGTCCGGGACTATCTTACGAGCAGTACTTC.

With respect to this clone: This likely comes from a read error, as the CDR3 has no conserved phenylalanine or tryptophan at its end. The chain is built from TRBV5-1 and TRBJ1-4; D call uncertain. Trimming pared 4 bases from V and 5 bases from J, leaving 12 bases between. Germline assignment: CDR1 SGHRS and CDR2 YFSETQ. This CDR3 spans 14 amino acids. The CDR3 protein is CASSPGTRNEKLFL. The CDR3, as DNA: TGCGCCAGCAGCCCCGGCACTAGGAATGAAAAACTGTTTCTT.